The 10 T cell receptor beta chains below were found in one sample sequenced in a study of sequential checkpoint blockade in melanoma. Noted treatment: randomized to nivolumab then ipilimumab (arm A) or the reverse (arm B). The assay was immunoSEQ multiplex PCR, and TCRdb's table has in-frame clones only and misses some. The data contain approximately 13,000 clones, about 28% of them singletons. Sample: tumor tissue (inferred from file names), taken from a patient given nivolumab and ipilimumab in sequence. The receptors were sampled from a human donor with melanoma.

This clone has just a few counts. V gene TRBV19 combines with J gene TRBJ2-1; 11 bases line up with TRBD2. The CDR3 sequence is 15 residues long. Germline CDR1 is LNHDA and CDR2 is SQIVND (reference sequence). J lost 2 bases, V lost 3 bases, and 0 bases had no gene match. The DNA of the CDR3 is TGTGCCAGTAGTATGACTAGCGGGACCTACAATGAGCAGTTCTTC. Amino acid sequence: CASSMTSGTYNEQFF.

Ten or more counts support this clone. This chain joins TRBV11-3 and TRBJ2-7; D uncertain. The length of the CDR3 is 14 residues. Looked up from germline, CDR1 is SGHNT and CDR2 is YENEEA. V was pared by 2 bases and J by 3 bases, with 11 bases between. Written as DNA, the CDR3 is TGTGCCAGCAGCTTATCTACGGGCCTCTACGAGCAGTACTTC. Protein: CASSLSTGLYEQYF.

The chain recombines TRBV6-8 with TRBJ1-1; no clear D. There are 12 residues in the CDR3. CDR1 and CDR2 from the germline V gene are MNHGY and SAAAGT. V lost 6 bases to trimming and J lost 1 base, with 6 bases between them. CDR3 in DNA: TGTGCCAGCAGCCGCGGGAACACTGAAGCTTTCTTT. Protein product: CASSRGNTEAFF.

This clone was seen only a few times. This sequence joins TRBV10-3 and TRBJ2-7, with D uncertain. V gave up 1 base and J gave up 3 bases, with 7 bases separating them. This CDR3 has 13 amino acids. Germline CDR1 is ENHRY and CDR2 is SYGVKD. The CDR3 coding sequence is TGTGCCATCAGTGAGTTGGACGACTACGAGCAGTACTTC. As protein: CAISELDDYEQYF.

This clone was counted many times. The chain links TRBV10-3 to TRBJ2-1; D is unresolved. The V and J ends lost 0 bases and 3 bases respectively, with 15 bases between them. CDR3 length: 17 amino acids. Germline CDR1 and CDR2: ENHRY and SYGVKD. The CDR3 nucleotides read TGTGCCATCAGTGAGTCGGCAGCCCACCTAGGCTACAATGAGCAGTTCTTC. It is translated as CAISESAAHLGYNEQFF.

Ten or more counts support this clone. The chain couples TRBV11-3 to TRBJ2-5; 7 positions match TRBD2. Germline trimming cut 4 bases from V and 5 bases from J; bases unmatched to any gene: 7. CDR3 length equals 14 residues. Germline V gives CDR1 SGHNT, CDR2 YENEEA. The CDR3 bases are TGTGCCAGCAGCTGGAAGCAGGGAGGGGAGACCCAGTACTTC. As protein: CASSWKQGGETQYF.

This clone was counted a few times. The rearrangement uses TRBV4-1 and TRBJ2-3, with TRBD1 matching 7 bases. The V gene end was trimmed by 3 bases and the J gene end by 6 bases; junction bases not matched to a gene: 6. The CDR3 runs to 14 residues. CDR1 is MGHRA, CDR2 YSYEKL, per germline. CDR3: CASSQAHRGDTQYF. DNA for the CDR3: TGCGCCAGCAGCCAGGCCCACAGGGGCGATACGCAGTATTTT.

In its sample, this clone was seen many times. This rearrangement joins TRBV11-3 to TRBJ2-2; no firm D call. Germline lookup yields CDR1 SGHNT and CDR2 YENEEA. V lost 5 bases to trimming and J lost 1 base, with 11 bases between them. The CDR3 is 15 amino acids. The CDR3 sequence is CASSQGRGNTGELFF. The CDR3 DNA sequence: TGTGCCAGCAGCCAAGGCAGAGGGAACACCGGGGAGCTGTTTTTT.

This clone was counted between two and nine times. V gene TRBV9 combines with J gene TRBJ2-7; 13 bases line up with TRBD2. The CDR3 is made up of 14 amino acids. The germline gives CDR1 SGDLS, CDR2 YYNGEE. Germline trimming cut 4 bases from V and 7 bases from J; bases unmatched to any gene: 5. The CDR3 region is CASSWTSGSIEQYF. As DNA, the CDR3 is TGTGCCAGCAGCTGGACTAGCGGGAGTATTGAGCAGTACTTC.

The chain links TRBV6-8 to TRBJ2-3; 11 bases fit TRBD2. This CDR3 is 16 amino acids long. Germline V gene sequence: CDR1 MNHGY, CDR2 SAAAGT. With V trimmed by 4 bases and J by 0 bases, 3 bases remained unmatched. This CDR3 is CASSWGLAESTDTQYF. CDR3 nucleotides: TGTGCCAGCAGTTGGGGACTAGCGGAAAGCACAGATACGCAGTATTTT.